This TCR beta chain was retrieved from a study of human T cells and chemical hapten exposure. Study summary: 2% DPC was applied to about 2 cm by about 2 cm of upper inner arm skin for sensitization.

The time point was: patch test 2, 6 weeks after DPC sensitization. Noted treatment: therapeutic diphenylcyclopropenone sensitization with weekly scalp DPC. This clonotype occurred many times. Its antigen is undetermined. Original analysis: TCRs per sample had a median of approximately 98,000 and ranged from about 20,000 to 700,000. TCRdb used MiXCR to reprocess the RACE reads, holding one entry per CDR3 protein. TCRdb, not the authors, supplied the V and J calls. The sample consists of under 90,000 distinct CDR3 sequences, about 8.5% of them appearing once. Findings and limits, study-wide: High-frequency TCRs, those above 1 in 1000, stayed the same after DPC sensitization.

Sequenced here: whole blood, sampled in connection with sensitization to the hapten diphenylcyclopropenone (DPC). This TCR derives from a woman aged 50 to 60 with alopecia areata. Some clones in this sample may be carry-over from other donors' samples.

In DNA form, the CDR3 reads TGTGCCAGCAGTTTAGGCCAGGGGATCTACGAGCAGTACTTC. The encoded protein is CASSLGQGIYEQYF. The chain uses TRBV12-3 or TRBV12-4 and TRBJ2-7; possible D gene TRBD1, 6 bases. This CDR3 contains 14 residues. V was shortened by 1 base and J by 3 bases, with 10 bases between the two germline ends.